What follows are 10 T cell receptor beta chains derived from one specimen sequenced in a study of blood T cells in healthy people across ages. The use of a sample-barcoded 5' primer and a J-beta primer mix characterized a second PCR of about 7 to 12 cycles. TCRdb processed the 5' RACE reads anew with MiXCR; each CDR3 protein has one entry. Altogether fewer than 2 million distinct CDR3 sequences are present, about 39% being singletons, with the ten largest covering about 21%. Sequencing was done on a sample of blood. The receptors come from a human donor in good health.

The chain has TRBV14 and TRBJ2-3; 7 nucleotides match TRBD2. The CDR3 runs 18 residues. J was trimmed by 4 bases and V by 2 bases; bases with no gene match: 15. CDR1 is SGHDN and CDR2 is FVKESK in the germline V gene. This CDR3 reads CASSQLGLTSLKADTQYF. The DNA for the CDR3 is TGTGCCAGCAGCCAACTGGGACTAACTAGCTTGAAAGCAGATACGCAGTATTTT.

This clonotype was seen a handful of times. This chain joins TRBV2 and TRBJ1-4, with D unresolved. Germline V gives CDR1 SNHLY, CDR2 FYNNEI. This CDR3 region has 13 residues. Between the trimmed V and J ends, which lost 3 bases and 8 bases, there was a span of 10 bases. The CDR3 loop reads CASSDIKAEKLFF. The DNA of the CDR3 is TGTGCCAGCAGTGATATTAAGGCGGAAAAACTGTTTTTT.

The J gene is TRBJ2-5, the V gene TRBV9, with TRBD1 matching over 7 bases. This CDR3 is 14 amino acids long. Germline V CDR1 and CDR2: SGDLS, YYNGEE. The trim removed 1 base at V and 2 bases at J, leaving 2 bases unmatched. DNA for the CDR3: TGTGCCAGCAGCGTAACAGGGGATCAAGAGACCCAGTACTTC. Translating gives CASSVTGDQETQYF.

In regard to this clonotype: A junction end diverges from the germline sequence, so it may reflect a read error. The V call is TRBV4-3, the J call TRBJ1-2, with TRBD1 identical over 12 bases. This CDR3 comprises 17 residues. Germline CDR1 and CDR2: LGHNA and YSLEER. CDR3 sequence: CVSGQDAGQGAGYGYTF. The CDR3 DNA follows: TGCGTCAGCGGCCAAGATGCGGGACAGGGGGCGGGCTATGGCTACACCTTC.

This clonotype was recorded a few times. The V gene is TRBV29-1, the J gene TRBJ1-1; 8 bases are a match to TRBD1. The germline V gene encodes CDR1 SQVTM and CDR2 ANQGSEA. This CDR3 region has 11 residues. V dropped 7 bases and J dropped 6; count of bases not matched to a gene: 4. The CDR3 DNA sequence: TGCAGCGGAGACAGGGGCGCTGAAGCTTTCTTT. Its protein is CSGDRGAEAFF.

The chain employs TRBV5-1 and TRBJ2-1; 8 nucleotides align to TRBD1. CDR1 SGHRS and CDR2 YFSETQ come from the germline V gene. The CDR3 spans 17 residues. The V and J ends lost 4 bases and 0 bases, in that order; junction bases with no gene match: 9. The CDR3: CASSEPTGGASYNEQFF. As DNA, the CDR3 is TGCGCCAGCAGCGAGCCTACAGGGGGTGCCTCCTACAATGAGCAGTTCTTC.

The CDR3 reads CATSWGSRTDTQYF. CDR3 DNA: TGTGCCACCAGTTGGGGGAGCCGCACAGATACGCAGTATTTT. This chain joins TRBV24-1 and TRBJ2-3; D possibly matches TRBD1 or TRBD2 (5 bases each). V lost 6 bases, J lost 1 base, and 10 bases lay in between. Germline loops: CDR1 KGHDR, CDR2 SFDVKD. This CDR3 has 14 amino acids.

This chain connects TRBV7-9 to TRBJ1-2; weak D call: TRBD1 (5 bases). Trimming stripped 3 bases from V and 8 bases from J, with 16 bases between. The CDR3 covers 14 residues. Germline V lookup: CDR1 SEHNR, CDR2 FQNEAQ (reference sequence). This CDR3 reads CASSFFTSGRGYTF. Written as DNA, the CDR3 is TGTGCCAGCAGCTTTTTTACATCGGGGCGAGGCTACACCTTC.

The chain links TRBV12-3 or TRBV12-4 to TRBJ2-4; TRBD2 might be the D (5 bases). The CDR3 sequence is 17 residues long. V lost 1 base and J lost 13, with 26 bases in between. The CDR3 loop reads CASSLEDSIVPYNEQYF. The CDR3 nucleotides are TGTGCCAGCAGTTTAGAGGACTCAATAGTACCCTACAATGAGCAGTACTTC.

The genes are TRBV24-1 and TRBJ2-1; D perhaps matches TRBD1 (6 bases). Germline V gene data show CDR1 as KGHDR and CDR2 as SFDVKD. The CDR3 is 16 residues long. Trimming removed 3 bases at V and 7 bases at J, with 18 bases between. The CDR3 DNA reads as TGTGCCACCAGTGATCCGACGAGTAGGCAGGGGAATGAGCAGTTCTTC. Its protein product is CATSDPTSRQGNEQFF.